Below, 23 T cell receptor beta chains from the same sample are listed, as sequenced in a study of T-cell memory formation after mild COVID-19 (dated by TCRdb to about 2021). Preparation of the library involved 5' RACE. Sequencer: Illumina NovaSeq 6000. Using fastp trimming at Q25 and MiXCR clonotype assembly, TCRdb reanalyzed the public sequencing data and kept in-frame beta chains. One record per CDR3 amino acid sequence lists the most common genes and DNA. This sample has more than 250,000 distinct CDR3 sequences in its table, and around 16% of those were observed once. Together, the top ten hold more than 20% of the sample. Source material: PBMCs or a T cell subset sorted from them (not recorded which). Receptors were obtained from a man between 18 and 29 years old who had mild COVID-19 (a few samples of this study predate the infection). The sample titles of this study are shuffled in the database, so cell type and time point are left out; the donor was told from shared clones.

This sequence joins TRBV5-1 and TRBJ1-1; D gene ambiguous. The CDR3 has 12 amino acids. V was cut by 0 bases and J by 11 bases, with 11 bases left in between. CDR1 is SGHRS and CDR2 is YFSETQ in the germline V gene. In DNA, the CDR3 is TGCGCCAGCAGCTTGGCAGGTCGGGCGGCTTTCTTT. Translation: CASSLAGRAAFF.

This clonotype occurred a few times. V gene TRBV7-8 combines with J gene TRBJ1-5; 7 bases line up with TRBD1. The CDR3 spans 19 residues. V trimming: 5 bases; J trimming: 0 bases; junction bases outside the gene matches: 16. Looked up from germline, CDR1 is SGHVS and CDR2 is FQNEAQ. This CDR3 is CASSRNRGFERYSNQPQHF. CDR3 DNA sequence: TGTGCCAGCAGCCGAAACAGGGGATTCGAGCGGTATAGCAATCAGCCCCAGCATTTT.

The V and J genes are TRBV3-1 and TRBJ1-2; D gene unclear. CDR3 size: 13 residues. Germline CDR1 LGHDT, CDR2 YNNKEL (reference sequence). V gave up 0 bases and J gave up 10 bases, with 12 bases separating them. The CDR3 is CASSQDFRATYTF. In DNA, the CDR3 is TGTGCCAGCAGCCAAGATTTTAGGGCAACCTACACCTTC.

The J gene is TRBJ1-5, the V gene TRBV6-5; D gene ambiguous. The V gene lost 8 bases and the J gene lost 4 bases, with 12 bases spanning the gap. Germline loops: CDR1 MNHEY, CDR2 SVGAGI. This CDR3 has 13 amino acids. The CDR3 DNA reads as TGTGCCAGCCGTCTAGAAGGAAATCAGCCCCAGCATTTT. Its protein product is CASRLEGNQPQHF.

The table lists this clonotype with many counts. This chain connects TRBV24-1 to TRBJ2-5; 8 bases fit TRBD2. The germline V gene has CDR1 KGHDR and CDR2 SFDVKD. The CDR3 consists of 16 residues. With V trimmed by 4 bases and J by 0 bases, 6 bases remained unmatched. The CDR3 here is CATSEGLLADQETQYF. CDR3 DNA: TGTGCCACCAGTGAGGGGTTACTAGCGGACCAAGAGACCCAGTACTTC.

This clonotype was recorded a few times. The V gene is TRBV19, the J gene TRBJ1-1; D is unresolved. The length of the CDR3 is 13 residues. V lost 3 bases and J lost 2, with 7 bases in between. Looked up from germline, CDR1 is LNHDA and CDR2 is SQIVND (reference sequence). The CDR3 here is CASSIIINTEAFF. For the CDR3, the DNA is TGTGCCAGTAGTATTATTATCAACACTGAAGCTTTCTTT.

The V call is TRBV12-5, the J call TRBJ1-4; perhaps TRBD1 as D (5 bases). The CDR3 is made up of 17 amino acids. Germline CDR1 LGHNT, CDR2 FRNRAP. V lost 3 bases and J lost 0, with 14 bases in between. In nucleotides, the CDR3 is TGTGCTAGTGGTTTACCGGAGGGACTTGCAACTAATGAAAAACTGTTTTTT. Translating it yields CASGLPEGLATNEKLFF.

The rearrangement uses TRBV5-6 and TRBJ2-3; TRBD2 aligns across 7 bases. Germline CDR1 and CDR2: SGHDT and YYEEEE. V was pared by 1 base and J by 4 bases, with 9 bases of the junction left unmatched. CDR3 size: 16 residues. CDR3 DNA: TGTGCCAGCAGCTTGAAGCGGGGCGCTCAGCCAGATACGCAGTATTTT. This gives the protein CASSLKRGAQPDTQYF.

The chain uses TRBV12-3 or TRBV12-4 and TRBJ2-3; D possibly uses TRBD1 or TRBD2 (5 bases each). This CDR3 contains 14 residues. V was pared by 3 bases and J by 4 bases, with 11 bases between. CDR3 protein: CASSLGVRADTQYF. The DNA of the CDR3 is TGTGCCAGCAGTTTGGGGGTTCGGGCAGATACGCAGTATTTT.

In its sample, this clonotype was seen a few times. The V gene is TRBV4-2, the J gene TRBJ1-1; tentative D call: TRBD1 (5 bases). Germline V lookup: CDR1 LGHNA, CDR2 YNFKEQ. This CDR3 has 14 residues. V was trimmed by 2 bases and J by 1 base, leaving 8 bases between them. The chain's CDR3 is CASSQPTGNTEAFF. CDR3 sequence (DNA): TGTGCCAGCAGCCAACCTACAGGGAACACTGAAGCTTTCTTT.

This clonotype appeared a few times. In nucleotides, the CDR3 is TGTGCCACCAGTGACCCTATTTTATGGGGGAGCTACGAGCAGTACGTC. The encoded protein is CATSDPILWGSYEQYV. V gene TRBV24-1 combines with J gene TRBJ2-7; D could derive from TRBD1 or TRBD2 (5 bases each). The CDR3 loop spans 16 amino acids. Trimming removed 4 bases at V and 3 bases at J, with 18 bases between. In germline, CDR1 is KGHDR, CDR2 SFDVKD.

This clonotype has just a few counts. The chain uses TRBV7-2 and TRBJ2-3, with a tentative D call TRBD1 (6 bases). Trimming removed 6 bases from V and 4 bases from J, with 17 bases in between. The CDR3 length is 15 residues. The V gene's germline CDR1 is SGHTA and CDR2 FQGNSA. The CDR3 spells CASRYSLWTADTQYF. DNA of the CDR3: TGTGCCAGCAGATATTCTCTATGGACAGCAGATACGCAGTATTTT.

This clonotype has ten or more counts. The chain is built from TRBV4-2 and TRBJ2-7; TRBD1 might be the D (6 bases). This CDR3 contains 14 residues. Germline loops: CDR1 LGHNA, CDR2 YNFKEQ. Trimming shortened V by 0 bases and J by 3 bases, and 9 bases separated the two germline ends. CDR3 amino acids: CASSQDAGDYEQYF. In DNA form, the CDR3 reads TGTGCCAGCAGCCAAGATGCAGGGGACTACGAGCAGTACTTC.

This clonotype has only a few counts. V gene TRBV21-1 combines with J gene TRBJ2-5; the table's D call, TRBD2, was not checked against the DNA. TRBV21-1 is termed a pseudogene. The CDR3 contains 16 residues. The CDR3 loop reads CASSRKEKRGQETQYF. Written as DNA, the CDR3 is TGTGCCAGCAGCAGAAAAGAGAAGCGGGGCCAAGAGACCCAGTACTTC.

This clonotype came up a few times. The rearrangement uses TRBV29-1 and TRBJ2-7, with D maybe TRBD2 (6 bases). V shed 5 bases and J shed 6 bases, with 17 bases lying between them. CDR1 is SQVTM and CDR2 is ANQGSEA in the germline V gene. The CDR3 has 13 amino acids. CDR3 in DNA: TGCAGCGTTACACTAGCTTCAGTCTCCGAGCAGTACTTC. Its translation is CSVTLASVSEQYF.

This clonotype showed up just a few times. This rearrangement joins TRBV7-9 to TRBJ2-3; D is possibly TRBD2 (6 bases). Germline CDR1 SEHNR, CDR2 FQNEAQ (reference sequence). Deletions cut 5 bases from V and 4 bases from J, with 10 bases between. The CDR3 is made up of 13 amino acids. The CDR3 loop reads CASSAGRADTQYF. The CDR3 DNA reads TGTGCCAGCAGCGCGGGGAGAGCAGATACGCAGTATTTT.

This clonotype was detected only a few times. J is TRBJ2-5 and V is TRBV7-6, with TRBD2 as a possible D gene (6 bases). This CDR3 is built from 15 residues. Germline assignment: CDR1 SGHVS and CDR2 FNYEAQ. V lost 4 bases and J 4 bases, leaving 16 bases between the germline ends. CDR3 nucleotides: TGTGCCAGCAGCTCTTTTCCGCGGGGAAGAGAGACCCAGTACTTC. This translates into CASSSFPRGRETQYF.

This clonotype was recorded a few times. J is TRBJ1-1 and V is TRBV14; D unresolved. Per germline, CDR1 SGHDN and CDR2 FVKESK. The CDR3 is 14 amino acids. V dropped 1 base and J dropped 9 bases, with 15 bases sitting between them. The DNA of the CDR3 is TGTGCCAGCAGCCAAGGAGGTAGAAGCGCGAAAGCTTTCTTT. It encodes CASSQGGRSAKAFF. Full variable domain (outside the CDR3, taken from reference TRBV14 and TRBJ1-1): EAGVTQFPSHSVIEKGQTVTLRCDPISGHDNLYWYRRVMGKEIKFLLHFVKESKQDESGMPNNRFLAERTGGTYSTLKVQPAELEDSGVYFCASSQGGRSAKAFFGQGTRLTVV.

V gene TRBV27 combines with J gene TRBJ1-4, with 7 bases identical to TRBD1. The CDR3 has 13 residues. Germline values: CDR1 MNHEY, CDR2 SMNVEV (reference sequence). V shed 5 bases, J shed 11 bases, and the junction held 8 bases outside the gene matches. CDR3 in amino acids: CASSPPWGQKLFF. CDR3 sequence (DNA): TGTGCCAGCAGTCCCCCTTGGGGACAGAAACTGTTTTTT.

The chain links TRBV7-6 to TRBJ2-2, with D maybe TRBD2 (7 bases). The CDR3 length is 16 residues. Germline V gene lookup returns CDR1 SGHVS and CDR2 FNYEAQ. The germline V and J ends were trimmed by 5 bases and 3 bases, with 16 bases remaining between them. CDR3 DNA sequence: TGTGCCAGCAGCATAGGCGGGGGCTTGGACACCGGGGAGCTGTTTTTT. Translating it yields CASSIGGGLDTGELFF.

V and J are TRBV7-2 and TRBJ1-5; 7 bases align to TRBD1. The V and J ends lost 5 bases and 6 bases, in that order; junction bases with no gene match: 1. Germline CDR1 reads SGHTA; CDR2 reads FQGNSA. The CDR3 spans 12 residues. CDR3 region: CASSRDSQPQHF. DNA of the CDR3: TGTGCCAGCAGCCGGGACAGTCAGCCCCAGCATTTT.

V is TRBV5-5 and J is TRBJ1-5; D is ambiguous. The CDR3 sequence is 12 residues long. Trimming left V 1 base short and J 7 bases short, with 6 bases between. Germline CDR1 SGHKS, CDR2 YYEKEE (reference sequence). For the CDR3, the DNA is TGTGCCAGCAGCTTGCACGGCCAGCCCCAGCATTTT. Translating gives CASSLHGQPQHF.

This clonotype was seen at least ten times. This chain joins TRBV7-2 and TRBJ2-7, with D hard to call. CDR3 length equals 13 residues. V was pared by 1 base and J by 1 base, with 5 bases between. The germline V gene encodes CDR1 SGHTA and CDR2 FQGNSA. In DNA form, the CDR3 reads TGTGCCAGCAGCTTAGGAAGGTCCTACGAGCAGTACTTC. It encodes CASSLGRSYEQYF.